This is a list of T cell receptor beta chains from one sample in a study of Graves' ophthalmopathy and Graves' hyperthyroidism. Via MiXCR, TCRdb re-called the multiplex PCR reads, giving one row per CDR3 protein. The sample carries hundreds of thousands of distinct CDR3 sequences, about a fifth recorded once. The material sequenced was peripheral blood. The source is a woman between 18 and 29 years old with stable Graves' hyperthyroidism. Some clones in this sample may be carry-over from other donors' samples. Each CDR3 is given without its conserved first and last residue. Each record gives: J gene, V gene, clone size, CDR3 protein. Clone size is given for some rows only: seen once, a few or many times, or a class if the clone is expanded.

J gene: TRBJ2-7
V gene: TRBV11-3
clone size: many
CDR3 protein: ASSFRSSPEQY

J gene: TRBJ1-5
V gene: TRBV6-1
clone size: many
CDR3 protein: ASRGILGQGVGQPQH

J gene: TRBJ2-2
V gene: TRBV28
clone size: many
CDR3 protein: ASSPVAGAVGELF

J gene: TRBJ2-7
V gene: TRBV18
clone size: .
CDR3 protein: ASSPGQGLDEQY

J gene: TRBJ1-2
V gene: TRBV12-3/TRBV12-4
clone size: few
CDR3 protein: ASTDGANYGYT

J gene: TRBJ1-6
V gene: TRBV7-9
clone size: .
CDR3 protein: ASSLEGLPLH

J gene: TRBJ1-6
V gene: TRBV18
clone size: many
CDR3 protein: ASSQGRGSSPLH

J gene: TRBJ1-2
V gene: TRBV10-1
clone size: many
CDR3 protein: ASIPGGYT

J gene: TRBJ2-2
V gene: TRBV12-3/TRBV12-4
clone size: many
CDR3 protein: ASSLRYTGELF

J gene: TRBJ1-1
V gene: TRBV10-3
clone size: .
CDR3 protein: AIGQGPNTEAF

J gene: TRBJ1-6
V gene: TRBV9
clone size: many
CDR3 protein: ASSPERGGSPLH

J gene: TRBJ2-7
V gene: TRBV3-1
clone size: few
CDR3 protein: ASSQESYEQY

J gene: TRBJ2-2
V gene: TRBV20-1
clone size: .
CDR3 protein: SARDGGSAWNAGELF

J gene: TRBJ2-7
V gene: TRBV7-8
clone size: .
CDR3 protein: ASSLVVSSYEQY

J gene: TRBJ2-5
V gene: TRBV6-2/TRBV6-3
clone size: many
CDR3 protein: ASSSPAGEETQY

J gene: TRBJ1-6
V gene: TRBV6-1
clone size: many
CDR3 protein: ASRQDSSYNSPLH

J gene: TRBJ1-1
V gene: TRBV12-3/TRBV12-4
clone size: .
CDR3 protein: ASTRGGITEAF